The present entry profiles one T cell receptor (beta chain) with its context. J lost 6 bases, V lost 8 bases, and 10 bases had no gene match. The CDR3 has 14 residues. Germline V gene data show CDR1 as MDHEN and CDR2 as SYDVKM. TCRdb keeps only in-frame clones here, not all; method: immunoSEQ multiplex PCR. This sample has about 130,000 clones; about 90% occur once, and the top ten carry approximately 2.2%. This specimen belongs to a study of control samples from healthy donors and cancer patients. The V and J genes are TRBV28 and TRBJ2-7; 10 nucleotides match TRBD2. This TCR was sampled from a woman in her forties or fifties in good health. The sequencing input was blood. The CDR3 spells CASLVAGGLGEQYF. CDR3 DNA: TGTGCCAGCCTTGTAGCGGGAGGTTTAGGCGAGCAGTACTTC.